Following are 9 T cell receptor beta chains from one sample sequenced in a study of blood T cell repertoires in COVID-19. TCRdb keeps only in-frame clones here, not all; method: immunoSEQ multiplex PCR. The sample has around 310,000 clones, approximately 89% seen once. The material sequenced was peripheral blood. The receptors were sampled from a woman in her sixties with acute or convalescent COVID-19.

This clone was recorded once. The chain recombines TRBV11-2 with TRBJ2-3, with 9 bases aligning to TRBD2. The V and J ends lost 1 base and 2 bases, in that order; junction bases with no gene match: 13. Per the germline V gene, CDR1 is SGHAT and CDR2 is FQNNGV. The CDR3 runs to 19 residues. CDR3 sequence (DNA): TGTGCCAGCAGCTTAGGAGCTCGCGCTAGCGGGGTAATCACAGATACGCAGTATTTT. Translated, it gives CASSLGARASGVITDTQYF.

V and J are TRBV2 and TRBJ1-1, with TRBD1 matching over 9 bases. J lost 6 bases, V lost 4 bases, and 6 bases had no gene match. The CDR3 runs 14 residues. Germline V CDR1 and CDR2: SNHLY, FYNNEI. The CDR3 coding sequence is TGTGCCAGCAGTGTACAGGGGGCCCCCCCTGAAGCTTTCTTT. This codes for CASSVQGAPPEAFF. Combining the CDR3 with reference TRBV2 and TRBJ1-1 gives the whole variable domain EPEVTQTPSHQVTQMGQEVILRCVPISNHLYFYWYRQILGQKVEFLVSFYNNEISEKSEIFDDQFSVERPDGSNFTLKIRSTKLEDSAMYFCASSVQGAPPEAFFGQGTRLTVV.

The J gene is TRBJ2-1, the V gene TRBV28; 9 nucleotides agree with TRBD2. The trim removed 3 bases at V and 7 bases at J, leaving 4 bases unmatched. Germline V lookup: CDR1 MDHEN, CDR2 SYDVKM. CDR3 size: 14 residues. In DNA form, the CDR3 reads TGTGCCAGCAGTTTTAGCGGGGGAGGGAATGAGCAGTTCTTC. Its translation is CASSFSGGGNEQFF. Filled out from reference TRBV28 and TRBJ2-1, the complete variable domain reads DVKVTQSSRYLVKRTGEKVFLECVQDMDHENMFWYRQDPGLGLRLIYFSYDVKMKEKGDIPEGYSVSREKKERFSLILESASTNQTSMYLCASSFSGGGNEQFFGPGTRLTVL.

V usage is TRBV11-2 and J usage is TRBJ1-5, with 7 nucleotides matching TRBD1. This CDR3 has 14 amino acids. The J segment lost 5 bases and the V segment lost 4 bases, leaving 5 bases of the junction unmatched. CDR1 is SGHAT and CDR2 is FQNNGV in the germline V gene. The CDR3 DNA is TGTGCCAGCAGCTCAGGGACAGCTTATCAGCCCCAGCATTTT. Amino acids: CASSSGTAYQPQHF.

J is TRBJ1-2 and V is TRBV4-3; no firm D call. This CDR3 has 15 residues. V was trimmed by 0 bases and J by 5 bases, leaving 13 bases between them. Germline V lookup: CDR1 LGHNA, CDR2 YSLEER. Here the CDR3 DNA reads TGCGCCAGCAGCCAAGAGACACGTGCGCCTTATGGCTACACCTTC. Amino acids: CASSQETRAPYGYTF.

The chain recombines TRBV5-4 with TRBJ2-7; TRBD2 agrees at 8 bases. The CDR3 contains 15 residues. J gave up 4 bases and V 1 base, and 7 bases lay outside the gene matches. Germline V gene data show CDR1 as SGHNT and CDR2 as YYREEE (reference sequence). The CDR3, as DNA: TGTGCCAGCAGCTTGAGCGGGGGCTTAACTTACGAGCAGTACTTC. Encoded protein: CASSLSGGLTYEQYF.

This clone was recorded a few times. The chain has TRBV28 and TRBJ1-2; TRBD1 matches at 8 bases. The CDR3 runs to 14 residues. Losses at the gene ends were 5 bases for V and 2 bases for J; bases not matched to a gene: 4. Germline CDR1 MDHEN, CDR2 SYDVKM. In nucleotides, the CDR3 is TGTGCCAGCAGTGGACAGGGAAGCAACTATGGCTACACCTTC. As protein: CASSGQGSNYGYTF.

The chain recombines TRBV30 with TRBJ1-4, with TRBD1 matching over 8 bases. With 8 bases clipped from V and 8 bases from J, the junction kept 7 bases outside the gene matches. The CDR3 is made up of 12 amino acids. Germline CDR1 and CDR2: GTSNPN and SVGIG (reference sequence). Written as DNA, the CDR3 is TGTGCCGAGGGACAGGATCACGAAAAACTGTTTTTT. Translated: CAEGQDHEKLFF.

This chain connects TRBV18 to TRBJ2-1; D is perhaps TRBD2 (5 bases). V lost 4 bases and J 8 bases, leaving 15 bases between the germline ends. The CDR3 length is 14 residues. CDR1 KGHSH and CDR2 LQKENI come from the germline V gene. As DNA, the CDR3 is TGTGCCAGCTCACTAGTGAGCTTGGGAGATGAGCAGTTCTTC. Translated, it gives CASSLVSLGDEQFF.